This TCR beta chain derives from a study of T cells after yellow fever vaccination. Study-level findings and limits: Bulk-population clonotypes that are abundant could appear as contaminants in FACS-sorted repertoires.

Synthesis of TCR cDNA relied on 5'RACE template switching, which attached a universal primer site and UMIs. TCRdb independently ran MiXCR on the 5' RACE reads; one entry per CDR3 protein. The table records approximately 170,000 distinct CDR3 sequences, 9.5% to 11% of them present only once. This clonotype was counted a few times. The antigen is not known. Germline CDR1 and CDR2: SEHNR and FQNEAQ (reference sequence). V lost 6 bases to trimming and J lost 7 bases, with 22 bases between them. The CDR3 contains 16 residues. This clonotype was sampled from a man younger than 30 who received the YFV17D yellow fever vaccine. Sequenced here: CD8+ T cells sorted from PBMCs, sampled 15 days after the yellow fever booster vaccination. The chain recombines TRBV7-9 with TRBJ2-1; TRBD1 or TRBD2 may be the D gene (6 bases each). CDR3 DNA: TGTGCCAGCAGTCCCCCGGGGGCCGCTCCTAGTAATGAGCAGTTCTTC. Protein product: CASSPPGAAPSNEQFF.